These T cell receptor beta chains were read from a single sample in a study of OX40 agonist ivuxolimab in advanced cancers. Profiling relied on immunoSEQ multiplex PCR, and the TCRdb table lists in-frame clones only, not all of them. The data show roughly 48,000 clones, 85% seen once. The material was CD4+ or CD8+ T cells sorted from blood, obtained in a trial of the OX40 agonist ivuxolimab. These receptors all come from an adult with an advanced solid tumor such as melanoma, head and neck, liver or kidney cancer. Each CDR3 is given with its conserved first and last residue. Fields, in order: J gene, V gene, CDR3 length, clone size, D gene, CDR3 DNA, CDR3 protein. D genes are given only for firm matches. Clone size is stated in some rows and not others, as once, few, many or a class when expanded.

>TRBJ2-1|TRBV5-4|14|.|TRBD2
TGTGCCAGCAGCGGGGCTAGCGGGAAGGGTGAGCAGTTCTTC
CASSGASGKGEQFF
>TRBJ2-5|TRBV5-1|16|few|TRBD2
TGCGCCAGCAGCTTGCGTTTAGCGGGAGGGCCCGAGACCCAGTACTTC
CASSLRLAGGPETQYF
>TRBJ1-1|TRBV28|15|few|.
TGTGCCAGCAGCTCGGCAGGCTCGGGGAACACTGAAGCTTTCTTT
CASSSAGSGNTEAFF
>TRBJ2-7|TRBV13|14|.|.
TGTGCTCGCAACGGCAAGGGAAGGACCTACGAGCAGTACTTC
CARNGKGRTYEQYF
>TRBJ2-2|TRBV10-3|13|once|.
TGTGCCATCGTGTCAGGGAACACCGGGGAGCTGTTTTTT
CAIVSGNTGELFF
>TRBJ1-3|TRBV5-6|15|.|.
TGTGCCAGCAGCGCTTGGGGGGGCTCTGGAAACACCATATATTTT
CASSAWGGSGNTIYF
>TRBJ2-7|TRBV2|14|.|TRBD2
TGTGCCAGCAGGAAGCGGGAGTCCTCCTACGAGCAGTACTTC
CASRKRESSYEQYF
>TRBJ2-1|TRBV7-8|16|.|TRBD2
TGTGCCAGCAGCTTGTTTGGTGGACTAGCGGGAGCTGAGCAGTTCTTC
CASSLFGGLAGAEQFF
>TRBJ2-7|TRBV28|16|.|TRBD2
TGTGCCAGCAGTCTTATCTTGACTAGCGGAACCTACGAGCAGTACTTC
CASSLILTSGTYEQYF
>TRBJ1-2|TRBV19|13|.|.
TGTGCCAGGCCGGTAGTACCGGGCTATGGCTACACCTTC
CARPVVPGYGYTF
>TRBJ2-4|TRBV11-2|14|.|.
TGTGCCAGCAGCTCCCGACTAGCCAAAAACATTCAGTACTTC
CASSSRLAKNIQYF
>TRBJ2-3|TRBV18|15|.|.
TGTGCCAGCTCACCACCCTCTCTTGGGGCAGATACGCAGTATTTT
CASSPPSLGADTQYF
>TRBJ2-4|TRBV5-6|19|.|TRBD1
TGTGCCAGCAGCATGGGCCGGGACAGGCGGAGGCTAGCCAAAAACATTCAGTACTTC
CASSMGRDRRRLAKNIQYF
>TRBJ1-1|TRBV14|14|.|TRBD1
TGTGCCAGCAGCCAAGGACAGGGGGCTACTGAAGCTTTCTTT
CASSQGQGATEAFF
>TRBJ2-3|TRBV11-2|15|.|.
TGTGCCAGCAGCTTAGACGGGGCTAGCACAGATACGCAGTATTTT
CASSLDGASTDTQYF
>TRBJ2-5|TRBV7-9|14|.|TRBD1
TGTGCCAGCAGCGTTTCCGGGACAGGGCGTGAGGAGTACTTC
CASSVSGTGREEYF
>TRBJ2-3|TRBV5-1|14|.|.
TGCGCCAGCAGCCCCTCACAGGTCACAGATACGCAGTATTTT
CASSPSQVTDTQYF
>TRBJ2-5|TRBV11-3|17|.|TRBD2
TGTGCCAGCAGCGCCGGACTAGCGGGAGGCACACAAGAGACCCAGTACTTC
CASSAGLAGGTQETQYF
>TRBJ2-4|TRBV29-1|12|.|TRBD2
TGCAGCGTTCGGGGAGGGGTAAACATTCAGTACTTC
CSVRGGVNIQYF
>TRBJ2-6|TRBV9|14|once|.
TGTGCCAGCAGCGGAGGCGCTCAGGCCAACGTCCTGACTTTC
CASSGGAQANVLTF
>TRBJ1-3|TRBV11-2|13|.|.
TGTGCCAGCAGCTTACGGGGGAGAAACACCATATATTTT
CASSLRGRNTIYF
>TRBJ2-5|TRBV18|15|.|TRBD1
TGTGCCAGCTCACCCGGGACAGGGAACACGGAGACCCAGTACTTC
CASSPGTGNTETQYF
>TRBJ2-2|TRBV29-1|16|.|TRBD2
TGCAGCGTGCCGGGGACTAGCGGAGCGAACACCGGGGAGCTGTTTTTT
CSVPGTSGANTGELFF
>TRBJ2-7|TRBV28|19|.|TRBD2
TGTGCCAGCAGTTCCAACTCCATAACCGGGACTAGCGGGAGATACGAGCAGTACTTC
CASSSNSITGTSGRYEQYF
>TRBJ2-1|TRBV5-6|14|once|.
TGTGCCAGCAGCTTGTTCGGGGACATCTGGGAGCAGTTCTTC
CASSLFGDIWEQFF
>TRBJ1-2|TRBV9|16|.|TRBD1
TGTGCCAGCAGCGCCGGGACAGGGGGCACTCTCTATGGCTACACCTTC
CASSAGTGGTLYGYTF
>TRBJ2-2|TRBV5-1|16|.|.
TGCGCCAGCAGCTTGGATCCAGACACCCCAGGGGGGGAGCTGTTTTTT
CASSLDPDTPGGELFF
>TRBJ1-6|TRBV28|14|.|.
TGTGCCAGCAGGGGGGGATGGGTGAATTCACCCCTCCACTTT
CASRGGWVNSPLHF
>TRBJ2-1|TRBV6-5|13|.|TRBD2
TGTGCCAGCAGTACTAGCGGGAGGGCCTTCCGGGTCTTC
CASSTSGRAFRVF
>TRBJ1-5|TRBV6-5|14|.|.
TGTGCCAGCGCCCGGGAGGAGGACGGTCAGCCCCAGCATTTT
CASAREEDGQPQHF
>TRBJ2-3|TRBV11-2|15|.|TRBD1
TGTGCCAGCAGCACCCGGACAGGGAGCACAGATACGCAGTATTTT
CASSTRTGSTDTQYF
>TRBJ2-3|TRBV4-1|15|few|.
TGCGCCAGCAGCCAAGATTCGTGGGGCTCAGATACGCAGTATTTT
CASSQDSWGSDTQYF
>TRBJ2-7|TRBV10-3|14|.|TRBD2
TGTGCCATCAGTGCCGGGGGACTAGGCTACGAGCAGTACTTC
CAISAGGLGYEQYF
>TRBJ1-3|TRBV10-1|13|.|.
TGCGCCACACAACCCGGGGTCGGAAACACCATATATTTT
CATQPGVGNTIYF
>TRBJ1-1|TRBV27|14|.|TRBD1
TGTGCCAGCAGTTTGGGGCTCCGGACAGGTGAAGCTTTCTTT
CASSLGLRTGEAFF
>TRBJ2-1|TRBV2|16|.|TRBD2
TGTGCCAGCAAATCTTCCCCGGGGGGATCTTACAATGAGCAGTTCTTC
CASKSSPGGSYNEQFF
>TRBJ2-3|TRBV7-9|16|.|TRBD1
TGTGCCAGCAGCTCCCTCGGGACAGGGGACACAGATACGCAGTATTTT
CASSSLGTGDTDTQYF
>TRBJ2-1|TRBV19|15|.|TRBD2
TGTGCCAGTAGTGGGGCTAGCGGGAGGGGATCTTCCCAGTTCTTC
CASSGASGRGSSQFF
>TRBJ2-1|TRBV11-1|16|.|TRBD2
TGTGCCAGCAGTCCGGGACTAGCGGGGGGTTACAATGAGCAGTTCTTC
CASSPGLAGGYNEQFF
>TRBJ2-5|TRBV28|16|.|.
TGTGCCAGCACAAACCAAGGGGGGGGAGGCTGGGAGACCCAGTACTTC
CASTNQGGGGWETQYF
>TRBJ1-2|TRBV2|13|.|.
TGTGCCAGCAGCGAGACGGGGCCTGAAGGCTACACCTTC
CASSETGPEGYTF
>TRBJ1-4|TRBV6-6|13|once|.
TGTGCCACCCGAGTTGTCGGGCTGGAAAAACTGTTTTTT
CATRVVGLEKLFF
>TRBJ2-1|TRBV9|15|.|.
TGTGCCAGCAGCGTAGATGGGGCCTCCTACAATGAGCAGTTCTTC
CASSVDGASYNEQFF
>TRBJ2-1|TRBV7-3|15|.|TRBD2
TGTGCCAGCAGCCATAGCGGGAGCTATTACAATGAGCAGTTCTTC
CASSHSGSYYNEQFF
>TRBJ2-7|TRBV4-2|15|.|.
TGTGCCAGCAGCTTGGGGCAGGGTGGCTCCTACGAGCAGTACTTC
CASSLGQGGSYEQYF
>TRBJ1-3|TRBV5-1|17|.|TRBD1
TGCGCCAGCAGTAACTATCCGGGACAGGGTGGCGGAAACACCATATATTTT
CASSNYPGQGGGNTIYF
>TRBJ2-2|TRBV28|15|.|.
TGTGCCAGCAGTTTAAGGGCCGGGATCCCCGGGGAGCTGTTTTTT
CASSLRAGIPGELFF
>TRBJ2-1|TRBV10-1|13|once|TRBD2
TGCGCCAGCAGTTTAGCGGGCCTCGATGAGCAGTTCTTC
CASSLAGLDEQFF
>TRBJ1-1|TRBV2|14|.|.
TGTGCCAGCAGTGACGGCAGGGGGAACACTGAAGCTTTCTTT
CASSDGRGNTEAFF
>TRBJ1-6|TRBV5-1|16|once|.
TGCGCCAGCACCCTCCTATGGGGCGGAGGGAATTCACCCCTCCACTTT
CASTLLWGGGNSPLHF
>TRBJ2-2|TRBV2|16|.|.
TGTGCCAGCAGTGAGGAGATGTCGACGAACACCGGGGAGCTGTTTTTT
CASSEEMSTNTGELFF
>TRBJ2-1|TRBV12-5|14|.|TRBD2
TGTGCTAGTGGTTTGGACTCCGTAGCGGGGGAGCAGTTCTTC
CASGLDSVAGEQFF
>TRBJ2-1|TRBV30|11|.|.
TGTGCCTGGAGTGGGGGGAATGAGCAGTTCTTC
CAWSGGNEQFF
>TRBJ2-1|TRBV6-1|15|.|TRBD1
TGTGCCAGCCGGAAGGAGAGGGGGCGGGTGGATGAGCAGTTCTTC
CASRKERGRVDEQFF